The clone carrying this T cell receptor (beta chain) has at least ten counts. This entry belongs to a study of human T cells and chemical hapten exposure. The time point denotes: patch test 1, 2 weeks after DPC sensitization. Noted treatment: therapeutic diphenylcyclopropenone sensitization with weekly scalp DPC. Unfractionated whole blood served as the source for total RNA extraction. This CDR3 spans 14 amino acids. Unmatched junction bases numbered 10, after V lost 6 bases and J lost 5 bases. Germline lookup yields CDR1 MDHEN and CDR2 SYDVKM. TCRdb reanalysed the RACE reads using MiXCR and keeps one entry per CDR3 protein. The table lists roughly 50,000 distinct CDR3 sequences, 9.5% to 12% of them singletons.

The sample here was whole blood, taken in connection with sensitization to the hapten diphenylcyclopropenone (DPC). The origin of this receptor is a woman in her 40s with alopecia areata. Some clones in this sample may be carry-over from other donors' samples. The J gene is TRBJ2-7, the V gene TRBV28, with 7 bases identical to TRBD1. The CDR3 DNA is TGTGCCAGCAGCCGACCCGACAGGGTCCACGAGCAGTACTTC. This encodes CASSRPDRVHEQYF.